This T cell receptor (beta chain) originates from a study of blood T cell repertoires in COVID-19. Study context: There were acute and convalescent COVID-19 samples, and they came from the United States, Italy and Spain. T cells, B-cell-depleted T cells, or PBMCs provided the cDNA or gDNA that served as material.

This clone was recorded once. Those enrolled, adults aged about 18 to 95 years, came from around 25 US areas. Donors in Cohort 3 counted as recovered after two negative PCRs, clearance, or symptom resolution. In germline, CDR1 is LGHDT, CDR2 YNNKEL (reference sequence). Trimming took 2 bases from V and 5 from J, leaving 21 bases between them. CDR3 size: 17 residues. The repertoire was sequenced with immunoSEQ multiplex PCR; TCRdb's copy has only in-frame clones and lacks some. The sample has a few hundred thousand clones, 75% to 90% seen once. This clonotype was sampled from a woman in her late teens or twenties who had recovered from COVID-19. The sequencing input was PBMCs or T cells enriched from blood (not recorded which). This rearrangement joins TRBV3-1 (or the pseudogene TRBV3-2) to TRBJ2-5, with D perhaps TRBD2 (7 bases). The CDR3: CASSQTAAGATPETQYF. Here the CDR3 DNA reads TGTGCCAGCAGCCAAACGGCCGCGGGGGCAACCCCGGAGACCCAGTACTTC.